This is a list of T cell receptor beta chains from one sample in a study of blood T cell repertoires in COVID-19. The table came from immunoSEQ multiplex PCR; TCRdb's copy has only in-frame clones and leaves some out. The profile shows about 360,000 clones, around 86% of them singletons. Sequencing was carried out using peripheral blood. The source is a human donor in a cohort sampled during active COVID-19. The CDR3 runs from the conserved cysteine through the conserved F or W. Fields, in order: clone size, J gene, V gene, D gene, CDR3 DNA, CDR3 protein. A D gene is named only where the DNA matches it firmly. Some rows have no size entry. The others give once, few or many, or a class for an expanded clone.

NA | TRBJ1-6 | TRBV6-1 | NA | TGTGCCAGCAGTGAAACGCACGCGGACACTTCCAATTCACCCCTCCACTTT | CASSETHADTSNSPLHF
NA | TRBJ2-1 | TRBV27 | TRBD2 | TGTGCCAGCAGTCTGAGCGGGAGGGCTGGCAATGAGCAGTTCTTC | CASSLSGRAGNEQFF
NA | TRBJ2-7 | TRBV11-3 | TRBD2 | TGTGCCAGCAGCGTCGATAGCGGGAGTCCCCCCTACGAGCAGTACTTC | CASSVDSGSPPYEQYF
once | TRBJ1-1 | TRBV6-1 | NA | TGTGCCAGCAGTGAAGAAGAGGGATTGGCTTTCTTT | CASSEEEGLAFF
NA | TRBJ2-1 | TRBV18 | TRBD1 | TGTGCCAGCTCACCAATCCGAACCGGGACAGGCCATGAGCAGTTCTTC | CASSPIRTGTGHEQFF
NA | TRBJ1-2 | TRBV2 | TRBD1 | TGTGCCAGCAGCGAACAGGGGGCATACTATGGCTACACCTTC | CASSEQGAYYGYTF
once | TRBJ2-5 | TRBV7-2 | TRBD2 | TGTGCCAGCAGCCGGACTAGCGGGGGGGCCGTGGAGACCCAGTACTTC | CASSRTSGGAVETQYF
NA | TRBJ1-5 | TRBV19 | NA | TGTGCCAGTAGGGACAGAGCCTCCAATCAGCCCCAGCATTTT | CASRDRASNQPQHF
NA | TRBJ1-3 | TRBV6-5 | NA | TGTGCCAGCAGTTCGGACGGCGGGGCTCGGGGCACCATATATTTT | CASSSDGGARGTIYF
NA | TRBJ2-5 | TRBV13 | TRBD2 | TGTGCCAGCAGCCGAGGGACTAGCGGGAGGGCCGTGGAGACCCAGTACTTC | CASSRGTSGRAVETQYF
once | TRBJ2-5 | TRBV3-1/TRBV3-2 | TRBD2 | TGTGCCAGCAGCCAAACACTAGCGGGAGGCGGGGAGACCCAGTACTTC | CASSQTLAGGGETQYF
NA | TRBJ2-6 | TRBV10-3 | TRBD1 | TGTGCCATCAGTGAGTCTAGGGGGCGGCTCTTGCGGACTTTC | CAISESRGRLLRTF
NA | TRBJ2-2 | TRBV27 | NA | TGTGCCAGCAGAACCGCGCACACCGGGGAGCTGTTTTTT | CASRTAHTGELFF
NA | TRBJ1-2 | TRBV30 | NA | TGTGCCTGGAGTGTACTCGGTCTGTCCTTGGGCTACACCTTC | CAWSVLGLSLGYTF
NA | TRBJ2-5 | TRBV7-3 | NA | TGTGCCAGCAGCTTAATTCCCGGGGTCTGGGAGACCCAGTACTTC | CASSLIPGVWETQYF
NA | TRBJ2-7 | TRBV2 | TRBD1 | TGTGCCAGCAGGAAGGACAGGGGGACCTCTTTCGAGCAGTACTTC | CASRKDRGTSFEQYF
NA | TRBJ2-1 | TRBV21-1 | NA | TGTGCCAGCAGCAAAGTTGACAGATCCTACAATGAGCAGTTCTTC | CASSKVDRSYNEQFF
NA | TRBJ2-2 | TRBV6-1 | NA | TGTGCCAGCACCCAACTTGATCCCGACACCGGGGAGCTGTTTTTT | CASTQLDPDTGELFF
medium-sized | TRBJ2-7 | TRBV28 | NA | TGTGCCCTGCCGAGACAGGCGGCCTACGAGCAGTACTTC | CALPRQAAYEQYF
NA | TRBJ1-6 | TRBV6-5 | NA | TGTGCCAGCAGCCTAAATTCACCCCTCCACTTT | CASSLNSPLHF
NA | TRBJ2-1 | TRBV28 | NA | TGTGCCAGCAGTTTGCCGTTAGGAGGGGGCGATTACAATGAGCAGTTCTTC | CASSLPLGGGDYNEQFF
NA | TRBJ1-2 | TRBV20-1 | NA | TGCAGTGCTAGCAGATATGGCTACACCTTC | CSASRYGYTF
few | TRBJ2-7 | TRBV4-2 | TRBD2 | TGTGCCAGCAGCCAGGGGGCACTAGCGGCACGCGAGCAGTACTTC | CASSQGALAAREQYF
NA | TRBJ1-2 | TRBV28 | NA | TGTGCCAGCGCTGGGGGCCACTATGGCTACACCTTC | CASAGGHYGYTF
NA | TRBJ2-2 | TRBV5-1 | NA | TGCGCCAGCAGCTTACGGGGGAGTAACACCGGGGAGCTGTTTTTT | CASSLRGSNTGELFF
NA | TRBJ1-1 | TRBV28 | NA | TGTGCCAGCAGTCCTATGAACACTGAAGCTTTCTTT | CASSPMNTEAFF
NA | TRBJ2-1 | TRBV15 | TRBD2 | TGTGCCACCAGCAGAGATGGCGCGGGAGGTCACAATGAGCAGTTCTTC | CATSRDGAGGHNEQFF
NA | TRBJ2-7 | TRBV11-2 | NA | TGTGCCAGCAGCCCAGGACTTCGTCGTCGCGAGCAGTACTTC | CASSPGLRRREQYF
NA | TRBJ2-3 | TRBV27 | NA | TGTGCCAGCTGTCCCGCCCAGCGGATCACAGATACGCAGTATTTT | CASCPAQRITDTQYF
NA | TRBJ2-3 | TRBV3-1/TRBV3-2 | NA | TGTGCCAGCAGCGCGGGACTTGAGGATACGCAGTATTTT | CASSAGLEDTQYF
NA | TRBJ1-6 | TRBV2 | NA | TGTGCCAGCAGTCCGGAGAGCTCCTATAATTCACCCCTCCACTTT | CASSPESSYNSPLHF
NA | TRBJ1-1 | TRBV7-9 | NA | TGTGCCAGCAGCTATAAGGGGGGGCAGGAGGCTTTCTTT | CASSYKGGQEAFF
once | TRBJ2-1 | TRBV4-2 | NA | TGTGCCAGCAGCCAAGAACGTCGAGCCACCGAGCAGTTCTTC | CASSQERRATEQFF
NA | TRBJ1-1 | TRBV27 | TRBD1 | TGTGCCACACACAGGGGGCTAGGTTTGTCTGACACTGAAGCTTTCTTT | CATHRGLGLSDTEAFF
NA | TRBJ2-3 | TRBV19 | TRBD2 | TGTGCCAGTAGTATCCCAACTAGCGGGAGGGCCACAGATACGCAGTATTTT | CASSIPTSGRATDTQYF
NA | TRBJ2-7 | TRBV28 | TRBD2 | TGTGCCAGTCATAGCGGGGGGACCTACGAGCAGTACTTC | CASHSGGTYEQYF
NA | TRBJ1-3 | TRBV18 | NA | TGTGCCAGCTCACCAGAGGGAGAAGGAAACACCATATATTTT | CASSPEGEGNTIYF
NA | TRBJ2-3 | TRBV6-6 | TRBD2 | TGTGCCAGCAGTTACAGGCGGCTAGCGGGCACAGATACGCAGTATTTT | CASSYRRLAGTDTQYF
NA | TRBJ2-1 | TRBV4-1 | TRBD1 | TGCGCCAGCAGCCGCCCAGGGGGCCGAAACAATGAGCAGTTCTTC | CASSRPGGRNNEQFF
NA | TRBJ1-6 | TRBV21-1 | NA | TGTGCCAGCAGCCGCGGGACAGAGAATTCACCCCTCCACTTT | CASSRGTENSPLHF
once | TRBJ1-2 | TRBV4-1 | NA | TGCGCCAGCAGCCAAGATGGGGGCTCAAATTATGGCTACACCTTC | CASSQDGGSNYGYTF
NA | TRBJ1-4 | TRBV14 | NA | TGTGCCAGCAGCCCCGGACTCCAATTTGAAAAACTGTTTTTT | CASSPGLQFEKLFF
few | TRBJ2-7 | TRBV19 | TRBD1 | TGTGCCACCAAACCGGAGACAGGGGTCCCCGAGCAGTACTTC | CATKPETGVPEQYF
NA | TRBJ2-1 | TRBV30 | NA | TGTGCCTGGAGCCGACAGGTCAATGAGCAGTTCTTC | CAWSRQVNEQFF
NA | TRBJ1-1 | TRBV12-3/TRBV12-4 | NA | TGTGCCAGCAGCCAACTGGGGGCGACTGAAGCTTTCTTT | CASSQLGATEAFF
NA | TRBJ1-5 | TRBV7-9 | NA | TGTGCCAGCAGCTTAGTAGGGTCGGGGAGAAGCAATCAGCCCCAGCATTTT | CASSLVGSGRSNQPQHF
NA | TRBJ2-3 | TRBV2 | NA | TGTGCCAGCAGGGATGGGGCAGTGGTCACAGATACGCAGTATTTT | CASRDGAVVTDTQYF
NA | TRBJ1-3 | TRBV7-8 | NA | TGTGCCAGCAGCTTAGGGGCAGGGCAGGGTAACACCATATATTTT | CASSLGAGQGNTIYF
NA | TRBJ2-1 | TRBV21-1 | NA | TGTGCCAGCAGCAGTAAGCGGGAGCCGGAAAATGAGCAGTTCTTC | CASSSKREPENEQFF